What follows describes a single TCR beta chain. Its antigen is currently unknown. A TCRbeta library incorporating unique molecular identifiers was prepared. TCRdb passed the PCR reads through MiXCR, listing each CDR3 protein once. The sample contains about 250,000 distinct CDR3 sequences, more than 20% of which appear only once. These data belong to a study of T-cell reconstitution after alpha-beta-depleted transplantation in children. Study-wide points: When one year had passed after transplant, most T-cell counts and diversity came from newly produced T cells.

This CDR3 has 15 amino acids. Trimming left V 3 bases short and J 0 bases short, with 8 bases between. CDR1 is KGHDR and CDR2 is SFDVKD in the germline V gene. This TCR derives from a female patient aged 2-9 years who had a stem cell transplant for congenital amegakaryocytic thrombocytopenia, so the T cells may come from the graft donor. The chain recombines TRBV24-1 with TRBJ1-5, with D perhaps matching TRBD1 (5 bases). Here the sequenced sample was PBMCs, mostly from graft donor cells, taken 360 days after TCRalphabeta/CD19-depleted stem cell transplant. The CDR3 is CATSDKTVSNQPQHF. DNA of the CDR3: TGTGCCACCAGTGATAAGACAGTTAGCAATCAGCCCCAGCATTTT.